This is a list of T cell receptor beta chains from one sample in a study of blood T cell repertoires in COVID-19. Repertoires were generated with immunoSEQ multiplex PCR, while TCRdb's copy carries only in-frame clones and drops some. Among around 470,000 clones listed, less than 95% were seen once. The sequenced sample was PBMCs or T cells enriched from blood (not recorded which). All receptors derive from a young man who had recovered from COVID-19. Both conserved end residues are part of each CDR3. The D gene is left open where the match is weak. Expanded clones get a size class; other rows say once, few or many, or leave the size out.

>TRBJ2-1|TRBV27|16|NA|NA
CASSFSGLLPYNEQFF
TGTGCCAGCAGTTTTTCAGGTCTACTTCCCTACAATGAGCAGTTCTTC
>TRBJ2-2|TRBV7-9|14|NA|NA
CASSFDSDTGELFF
TGTGCCAGCAGTTTCGACAGCGACACCGGGGAGCTGTTTTTT
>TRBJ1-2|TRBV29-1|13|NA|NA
CSVGPEGRDGYTF
TGCAGCGTTGGCCCGGAGGGGCGCGATGGCTACACCTTC
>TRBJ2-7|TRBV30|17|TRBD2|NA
CAWSVRRAGVDSYEQYF
TGTGCCTGGAGTGTACGTCGAGCGGGAGTCGACTCCTACGAGCAGTACTTC
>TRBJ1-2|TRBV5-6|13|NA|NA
CASSSGQFYGYTF
TGTGCCAGCAGCTCGGGACAATTCTATGGCTACACCTTC
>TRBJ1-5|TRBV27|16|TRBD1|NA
CASSLGGTGGNQPQHF
TGTGCCAGCAGTTTAGGGGGGACAGGAGGCAATCAGCCCCAGCATTTT
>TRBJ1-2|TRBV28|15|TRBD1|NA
CASSLIWDREDGYTF
TGTGCCAGCAGTTTGATCTGGGACAGGGAGGATGGCTACACCTTC
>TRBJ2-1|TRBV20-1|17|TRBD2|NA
CSASRGWTGGFYNEQFF
TGCAGTGCTAGTCGAGGTTGGACGGGGGGTTTCTACAATGAGCAGTTCTTC
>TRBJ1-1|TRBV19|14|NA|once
CASSKWQGGSEAFF
TGTGCCAGTAGTAAATGGCAGGGAGGCTCTGAAGCTTTCTTT
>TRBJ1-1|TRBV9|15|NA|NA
CASSDSREGTTEAFF
TGTGCCAGCAGCGACTCGCGGGAGGGTACCACTGAAGCTTTCTTT